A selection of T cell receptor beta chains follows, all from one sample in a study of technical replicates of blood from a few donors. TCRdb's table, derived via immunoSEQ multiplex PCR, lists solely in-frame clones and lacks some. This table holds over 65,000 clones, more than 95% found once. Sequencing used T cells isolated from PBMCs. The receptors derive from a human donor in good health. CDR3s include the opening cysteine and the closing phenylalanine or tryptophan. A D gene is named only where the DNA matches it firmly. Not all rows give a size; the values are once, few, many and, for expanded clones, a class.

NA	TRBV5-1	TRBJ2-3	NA	TGCGCCAGCAGCTGGACTGGGTTCGATACAGATACGCAGTATTTT	CASSWTGFDTDTQYF
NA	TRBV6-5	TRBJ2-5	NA	TGTGCCAGCAGTTACTCCGCGGCAGGGTTAGGGTACTTC	CASSYSAAGLGYF
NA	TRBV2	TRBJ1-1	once	TGTGCCAGCAATGGCAGATGGACTGAAGCTTTCTTT	CASNGRWTEAFF
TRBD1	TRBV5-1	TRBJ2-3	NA	TGCGCCAGCAGCATGGGGGGACAGGGAACAGATACGCAGTATTTT	CASSMGGQGTDTQYF
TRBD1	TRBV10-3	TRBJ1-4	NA	TGTGCCATACGGACAGGGGCGGATGAAAAACTGTTTTTT	CAIRTGADEKLFF
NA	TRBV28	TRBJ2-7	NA	TGTGCCAGCAGTTCCCGGCGGGAAGGAGTCCACGAGCAGTACTTC	CASSSRREGVHEQYF
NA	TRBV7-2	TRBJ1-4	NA	TGTGCCAGCAGCTTACGCAGCAGGGCAACTAATGAAAAACTGTTTTTT	CASSLRSRATNEKLFF
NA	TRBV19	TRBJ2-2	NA	TGTGCCAGTAGTATGACGAGGGCCATCCCAGGGGCCGGGGAGCTGTTTTTT	CASSMTRAIPGAGELFF
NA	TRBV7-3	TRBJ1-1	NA	TGTGCCAGCAGCTTAAAAGGGGGGGCGGGGCTGAGCACTGAAGCTTTCTTT	CASSLKGGAGLSTEAFF
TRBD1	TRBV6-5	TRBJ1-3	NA	TGTGCCAGCAGTCGAGGGACAGGAAGAAACACCATATATTTT	CASSRGTGRNTIYF
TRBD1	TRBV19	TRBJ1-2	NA	TGTGCCAGTAGTATACTCGGGCGCGACAGGGGGCTGAGGGGCTACACCTTC	CASSILGRDRGLRGYTF
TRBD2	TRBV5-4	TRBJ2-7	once	TGTGCCAGCAGCGCGGAAGTAGCGGGAGGCCCAGACGAGCAGTACTTC	CASSAEVAGGPDEQYF
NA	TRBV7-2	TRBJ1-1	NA	TGTGCCAGCAGCTCCAGGGGGAACACTGAAGCTTTCTTT	CASSSRGNTEAFF
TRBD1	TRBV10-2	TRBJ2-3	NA	TGCGCCAGCAGTGAAGGAGTTGGGACAGGGCAAGATACGCAGTATTTT	CASSEGVGTGQDTQYF
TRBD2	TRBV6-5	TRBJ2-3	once	TGTGCCAGTCGATGGCGGGAGACAGATACGCAGTATTTT	CASRWRETDTQYF
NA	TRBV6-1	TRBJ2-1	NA	TGTGCCAGCAGTGCCCGGCGGGATTTAGGCAATGAGCAGTTCTTC	CASSARRDLGNEQFF
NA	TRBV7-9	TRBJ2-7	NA	TGTGCCAGCAGCCCCCCCCCGGCAGGGCGATACGAGCAGTACTTC	CASSPPPAGRYEQYF
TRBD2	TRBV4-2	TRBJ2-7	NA	TGTGCCAGCAGCCAAGATATGACTAGCGGGACCTACGAGCAGTACTTC	CASSQDMTSGTYEQYF
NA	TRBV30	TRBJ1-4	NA	TGTGCCTGGAGTGTGAGGGGCGGGGGAGAAAAACTGTTTTTT	CAWSVRGGGEKLFF
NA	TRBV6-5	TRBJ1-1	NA	TGTGCCAGCAGTTACGGGGGGATGACTGAAGCTTTCTTT	CASSYGGMTEAFF
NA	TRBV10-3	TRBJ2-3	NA	TGTGCCATCAGTGAGTCAGGGGGGGTCACAGATACGCAGTATTTT	CAISESGGVTDTQYF
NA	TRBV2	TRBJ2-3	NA	TGTGCCAGCAACCCAGGGGATAGCACAGATACGCAGTATTTT	CASNPGDSTDTQYF
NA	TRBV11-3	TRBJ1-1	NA	TGTGCCAGCAGAGTCAGGGATGCCCACACTGAAGCTTTCTTT	CASRVRDAHTEAFF
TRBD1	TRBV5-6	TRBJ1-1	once	TGTGCCAGCAGTTACGGGACAGGGGCCATTGAAGCTTTCTTT	CASSYGTGAIEAFF
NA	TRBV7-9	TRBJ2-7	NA	TGTGCCAGCAGCTTAGGAGGTTTCTACGAGCAGTACTTC	CASSLGGFYEQYF
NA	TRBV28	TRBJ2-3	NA	TGTGCCAGCAGATGGGGGGGCAGGCCGGGGGATACGCAGTATTTT	CASRWGGRPGDTQYF
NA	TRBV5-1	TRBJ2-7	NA	TGCGCCAGCAGCTTGGGGCTTCCAACGGGCGAGCAGTACTTC	CASSLGLPTGEQYF
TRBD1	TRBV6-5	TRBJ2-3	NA	TGTGCCAGCACCAGACAGGGGGGAACAGATACGCAGTATTTT	CASTRQGGTDTQYF